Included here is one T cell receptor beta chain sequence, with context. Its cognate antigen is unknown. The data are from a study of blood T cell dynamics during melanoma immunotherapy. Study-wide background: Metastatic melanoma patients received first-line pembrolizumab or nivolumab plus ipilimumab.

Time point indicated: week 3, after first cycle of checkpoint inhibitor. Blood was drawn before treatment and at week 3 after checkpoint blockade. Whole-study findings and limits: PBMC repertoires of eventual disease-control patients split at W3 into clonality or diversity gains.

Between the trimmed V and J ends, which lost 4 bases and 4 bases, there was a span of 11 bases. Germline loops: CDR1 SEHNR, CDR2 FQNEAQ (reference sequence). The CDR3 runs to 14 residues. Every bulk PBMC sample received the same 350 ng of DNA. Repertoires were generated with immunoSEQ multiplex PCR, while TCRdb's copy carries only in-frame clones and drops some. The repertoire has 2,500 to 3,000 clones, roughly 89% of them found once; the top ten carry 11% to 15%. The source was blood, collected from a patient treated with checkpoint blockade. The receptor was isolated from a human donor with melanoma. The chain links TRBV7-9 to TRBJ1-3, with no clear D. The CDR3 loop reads CASSSTLVGNTIYF. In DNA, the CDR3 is TGTGCCAGCAGCTCCACCCTAGTGGGAAACACCATATATTTT.